The rows below give T cell receptor beta chains drawn from one sample of a study of vaccination effects on CD4 cells after COVID-19. For these receptors, no antigen is known. Clones were read by immunoSEQ multiplex PCR, and TCRdb kept only the in-frame ones, dropping some. This sample has around 63,000 clones, with 70% to 85% found just once. Sequenced here: CD4+ T cells from PBMCs cultured with HCoV-OC43 spike peptides, sampled before COVID-19 vaccination. The receptors stem from a human donor who received a COVID-19 vaccine. Both conserved end residues are part of each CDR3. The order of the fields is D gene, clone size, J gene, V gene, CDR3 DNA, CDR3 protein. D genes are given only for firm matches. Size tells how often a clone was seen (once, few, many) or the class of an expanded clone, and some rows leave it out.

NA,NA,TRBJ2-2,TRBV7-3,TGTGCCAGCAGCGGCAATATTAACACCGGGGAGCTGTTTTTT,CASSGNINTGELFF
TRBD1,NA,TRBJ1-5,TRBV6-5,TGTGCCAGCACCACAGGGGGGGTCCAGCCCCAGCATTTT,CASTTGGVQPQHF
NA,NA,TRBJ2-5,TRBV19,TGTGCCAGTAGCTTAGGGTTCGGAACGGGGGCCCAAGAGACCCAGTACTTC,CASSLGFGTGAQETQYF
NA,NA,TRBJ1-4,TRBV6-6,TGTGCCAGCAGTTACGGGATGACTCTAGAAAAACTGTTTTTT,CASSYGMTLEKLFF
NA,few,TRBJ2-1,TRBV6-5,TGTGCCAGCACTCCAGGGGGGAGCTCCTACAATGAGCAGTTCTTC,CASTPGGSSYNEQFF
NA,few,TRBJ1-2,TRBV19,TGTGCCAGTAGGAGAGGGAGTCATGGCTACACCTTC,CASRRGSHGYTF
TRBD2,NA,TRBJ2-3,TRBV11-2,TGTGCCAGCAGCTTAACTAGCGGGGGTACAGATACGCAGTATTTT,CASSLTSGGTDTQYF
NA,few,TRBJ1-4,TRBV6-5,TGTGCCAGCAGTTACTCTGGGGCGATCCCTGAAAAACTGTTTTTT,CASSYSGAIPEKLFF
NA,few,TRBJ1-4,TRBV4-1,TGCGCCAGCAGCAAGAGGATCCCCGAGGGGCCAAGTAATGAAAAACTGTTTTTT,CASSKRIPEGPSNEKLFF
NA,NA,TRBJ1-5,TRBV6-2/TRBV6-3,TGTGCCAGCAGTTACCTTAGCAATCAGCCCCAGCATTTT,CASSYLSNQPQHF
NA,once,TRBJ2-5,TRBV5-1,TGCGCCAGCAGCTTTGGAGAGACCCAGTACTTC,CASSFGETQYF
NA,NA,TRBJ2-1,TRBV10-3,TGTGCCATCGCATCCCGGACAGACAATGAGCAGTTCTTC,CAIASRTDNEQFF
NA,few,TRBJ2-4,TRBV11-2,TGTGCCAGCAGCGCCCCGGGGACGGAGAGAAACATTCAGTACTTC,CASSAPGTERNIQYF
NA,NA,TRBJ1-4,TRBV12-2,TGTGCAAGTCGCCGATCCCCCAAGAAGGGGGGTGCTGAAAAACTGTTTTTT,CASRRSPKKGGAEKLFF
NA,NA,TRBJ2-1,TRBV3-1/TRBV3-2,TGTGCCAGCAGCCTCGTCAAGGACAGTAAGCAGTTCTTC,CASSLVKDSKQFF
TRBD1,NA,TRBJ1-1,TRBV7-2,TGTGCCAGCACCGGAACCTCGACAGGGATCAACACTGAAGCTTTCTTT,CASTGTSTGINTEAFF
TRBD1,NA,TRBJ1-2,TRBV9,TGTGCCAGCAGCGCCGACAGGGCTGGAGGCTACACCTTC,CASSADRAGGYTF
NA,NA,TRBJ1-2,TRBV7-2,TGTGCCAGCAGCTTACTTCCGGATTCCGGGAATGGCTACACCTTC,CASSLLPDSGNGYTF
TRBD1,NA,TRBJ1-6,TRBV7-8,TGTGCCAGCAGCCTCGGACAGGGGAATAATTCACCCCTCCACTTT,CASSLGQGNNSPLHF
NA,NA,TRBJ2-3,TRBV5-1,TGCGCCAGCAGCTCCGCACAGGGACGAGATACGCAGTATTTT,CASSSAQGRDTQYF
NA,NA,TRBJ2-5,TRBV14,TGTGCCAGCAGCCTCCGAATGGAAGAGACCCAGTACTTC,CASSLRMEETQYF
TRBD2,NA,TRBJ2-5,TRBV7-3,TGTGCCAGCAGCCACATGGGACTAGCGGAGAGTGGAGAGACCCAGTACTTC,CASSHMGLAESGETQYF
NA,NA,TRBJ1-2,TRBV20-1,TGCAGTGCTAGTGTGGCTAACTATGGCTACACCTTC,CSASVANYGYTF
NA,NA,TRBJ1-1,TRBV5-1,TGCGCCAGCAGCCCGGACAGTTTGAACACTGAAGCTTTCTTT,CASSPDSLNTEAFF
TRBD1,once,TRBJ2-5,TRBV5-1,TGCGCCAGCAGCATGGCCGGGACAGGAGGGGAGACCCAGTACTTC,CASSMAGTGGETQYF
NA,NA,TRBJ2-1,TRBV29-1,TGCAGCGTTGAGGGACGGGGCCCCCACCAGTTCTTC,CSVEGRGPHQFF
NA,NA,TRBJ2-1,TRBV6-5,TGTGCCAGCAGAGGGATTAGCTCCTACAATGAGCAGTTCTTC,CASRGISSYNEQFF
TRBD1,NA,TRBJ1-1,TRBV12-3/TRBV12-4,TGTGCCAGCAGACGACAGGGCGGCACTGAAGCTTTCTTT,CASRRQGGTEAFF
TRBD1,NA,TRBJ1-1,TRBV3-1/TRBV3-2,TGTGCCAGCAGCCAATACGGTGGGGACAGGAAAAACACTGAAGCTTTCTTT,CASSQYGGDRKNTEAFF
NA,NA,TRBJ2-5,TRBV4-3,TGCGCCAGCAGCCGGGTTTTAAGTTCGGAAGAGACCCAGTACTTC,CASSRVLSSEETQYF
TRBD1,NA,TRBJ2-1,TRBV24-1,TGTGCCACCAGTGATTTCGGGACAGGGGGCCTTGAGCAGTTCTTC,CATSDFGTGGLEQFF
TRBD2,NA,TRBJ2-1,TRBV5-8,TGTGCCAGCAGCTCGGGTCGGAAGCTGGTAGCGGGAACATACAATGAGCAGTTCTTC,CASSSGRKLVAGTYNEQFF
NA,NA,TRBJ1-1,TRBV18,TGTGCCAGCTCACCAGGGAGGGCTGAAGCTTTCTTT,CASSPGRAEAFF
NA,NA,TRBJ2-3,TRBV5-1,TGCGCCAGCAGCTCAGAACTGGCGCAGTATTTT,CASSSELAQYF
NA,NA,TRBJ1-6,TRBV5-6,TGTGCCAGCAGCTTGCTTGGCTCCTATAATTCACCCCTCCACTTT,CASSLLGSYNSPLHF
NA,NA,TRBJ1-5,TRBV2,TGTGCCAGCAGTGCGAAGGGGGGGCTGTGGAATCAGCCCCAGCATTTT,CASSAKGGLWNQPQHF
TRBD1,NA,TRBJ2-2,TRBV9,TGTGCCAGCAGCGCGGGGACAGGGGCGAACACCGGGGAGCTGTTTTTT,CASSAGTGANTGELFF
NA,once,TRBJ1-1,TRBV5-5,TGTGCCAGCAGCTTGACGGGGACGAGGGGGGACACTGAAGCTTTCTTT,CASSLTGTRGDTEAFF
TRBD2,NA,TRBJ2-1,TRBV5-6,TGTGCCAGCAGCTCTTTCCCCATCCCGACGGGAGGAGACAATGAGCAGTTCTTC,CASSSFPIPTGGDNEQFF
NA,NA,TRBJ2-2,TRBV19,TGTGCCAGTAGTCGATTTCCCCCCATGAACACCGGGGAGCTGTTTTTT,CASSRFPPMNTGELFF
NA,once,TRBJ2-1,TRBV3-1/TRBV3-2,TGTGCCAGCAGCCTGACAGTTGACGAGCAGTTCTTC,CASSLTVDEQFF
TRBD1,NA,TRBJ1-1,TRBV7-8,TGTGCCAGCAGCTTAGGCCGGGACAGGGGAAGGACTGAAGCTTTCTTT,CASSLGRDRGRTEAFF
NA,NA,TRBJ2-2,TRBV5-1,TGCGCCAGCAGCTTCCAGGTCGGCACCGGGGAGCTGTTTTTT,CASSFQVGTGELFF
NA,NA,TRBJ2-2,TRBV9,TGTGCCAGCAGCGTGAGGAGCCCGGCCTCCGGGGAGCTGTTTTTT,CASSVRSPASGELFF
NA,NA,TRBJ2-2,TRBV19,TGTGCCAGTAGTATTTACAGGGCGAGAAACACCGGGGAGCTGTTTTTT,CASSIYRARNTGELFF
NA,NA,TRBJ1-3,TRBV7-2,TGTGCCAGCAGCCTAGGCCCCCGGGCTGACACCATATATTTT,CASSLGPRADTIYF
NA,NA,TRBJ1-2,TRBV6-6,TGTGCCAGCAGCTTCTCTGAGGACTATGGCTACACCTTC,CASSFSEDYGYTF
NA,few,TRBJ1-1,TRBV2,TGTGCCAGCAGTCCCAAGGGGGACACTGAAGCTTTCTTT,CASSPKGDTEAFF
NA,NA,TRBJ1-1,TRBV12-3/TRBV12-4,TGTGCCAGCAGTTTCATGGGAGGCACTGAAGCTTTCTTT,CASSFMGGTEAFF
NA,NA,TRBJ1-4,TRBV6-5,TGTGCCAGCATTAGGTCGGGAGTCACTAATGAAAAACTGTTTTTT,CASIRSGVTNEKLFF